This TCR beta chain was profiled in a study of CD8+ T cells in alopecia areata. Extraction of RNA preceded its reverse transcription into cDNA, which served as the sequencing template. Produced via immunoSEQ multiplex PCR; TCRdb's table is partial and in-frame only. The sample has 160,000 or so clones; 58% are singletons. This CDR3 spans 15 amino acids. CDR1 is MNHEY and CDR2 is SMNVEV in the germline V gene (reference sequence). The ends were cut back, 3 bases at V and 8 bases at J, with 14 bases in the middle. The treatment was: oral pan-JAK inhibitor, 5-10 mg twice daily. The rearrangement uses TRBV27 and TRBJ1-6; TRBD1 might be the D (6 bases). The specimen comprised CD4+ T cells sorted from blood, sampled at week 56, from a patient treated with tofacitinib. The clonotype was recovered from a human donor with alopecia areata. CDR3 in amino acids: CASSFAWTADSPLHF. Written as DNA, the CDR3 is TGTGCCAGCAGTTTCGCCTGGACAGCCGATTCACCCCTCCACTTT.